Sequencing of this T cell receptor (beta chain) was carried out in a study of cytomegalovirus exposure and HLA in healthy donors. PCR employed 60 Vbeta and 13 Jbeta primers. The repertoire was sequenced with immunoSEQ multiplex PCR; TCRdb's copy has only in-frame clones and lacks some. This sample has about 200,000 clones, with more than 65% found just once. The germline V gene has CDR1 SNHLY and CDR2 FYNNEI. V lost 2 bases to trimming and J lost 1 base; unmatched junction nucleotides: 3. This CDR3 contains 16 residues. The receptor was derived from a man between 35 and 55 years old in good health and CMV-seropositive. The chain employs TRBV2 and TRBJ2-2, with 8 nucleotides matching TRBD1. The sequencing sample was made of PBMCs. CDR3 nucleotide sequence: TGTGCCAGCAGTGAATATGGGACAGGGAACACCGGGGAGCTGTTTTTT. This translates into CASSEYGTGNTGELFF.